The clone carrying this T cell receptor (beta chain) was recorded only once. The conserved final phenylalanine or tryptophan is absent from the CDR3, which likely points to a read error. The template was RNA from unsorted bulk tissue. The CDR3 consists of 14 residues. Germline CDR1 reads MDHEN; CDR2 reads SYDVKM. Three rounds of nested PCR, following a modified ARM-PCR protocol, produced the TCRbeta library. TCRdb fed the multiplex PCR reads into MiXCR, producing one record per CDR3 protein. The data contain about 90,000 distinct CDR3 sequences, around 57% of them singletons. The data derive from a study of tumor and adjacent non-tumor tissue in lung cancer.

V is TRBV28 and J is TRBJ2-1, with TRBD2 matching over 11 bases. This receptor was taken from a man in his 70s with non-small cell lung cancer. The specimen sequenced was lung tumor tissue. The DNA for the CDR3 is TGTGCTAGCGGGGTTAGCGGGAGGGTTAATGAGCAGTTCTCC. It encodes CASGVSGRVNEQFS.